This TCR beta chain emerged from a study of post-analysis software for immune sequencing data. Study context: Several disease courses (relapsing-remitting, secondary progressive and progressive-relapsing) of multiple sclerosis were included.

In regard to this clonotype: What it binds is unknown.

Sequencing libraries made from TCR beta cDNA carried unique molecular identifiers. TCRdb itself ran the PCR reads through MiXCR, one entry per CDR3 protein. The sample records about 200,000 distinct CDR3 sequences, over 25% being singletons. Study conclusions and caveats: Pronounced co-clustering by F measure was evident among identically batched samples. About 5 TRBV segments were more frequent in patients than controls; TRBV5-6, TRBV5-1 and TRBV20-1 belonged to this group.

V dropped 3 bases and J dropped 7 bases, with 5 bases sitting between them. The CDR3 spans 11 residues. CDR1 is SGDLS, CDR2 YYNGEE, per germline. Sequencing was performed on blood. The V gene is TRBV9, the J gene TRBJ2-1; perhaps TRBD1 as D (5 bases). The clonotype originates from a girl aged 2 to 17 with multiple sclerosis. This CDR3 reads CASSEGNEQFF. The CDR3 coding sequence is TGTGCCAGCAGCGAGGGGAATGAGCAGTTCTTC.